Listed here are 27 T cell receptor beta chains from one sample, sequenced in a study of T cell responses to AZD1222 COVID-19 vaccine. TCRdb keeps only in-frame clones here, not all; method: immunoSEQ multiplex PCR. This table has 90,000 to 120,000 clones, roughly 89% appearing once. Sequencing used peripheral blood, obtained on day 0 of AZD1222 vaccination. The receptors were sampled from an adult in good health.

The gene calls are TRBV6-4 and TRBJ2-7, with D tentatively TRBD1 (6 bases). The CDR3 contains 20 residues. Germline loops: CDR1 MRHNA, CDR2 SNTAGT. V was pared by 4 bases and J by 2 bases, with 30 bases between. The CDR3 DNA follows: TGTGCCAGCAGTGGAACGCCGGTGGGGCAGGGGAGCCCTCGCCCCTACGAGCAGTACTTC. Encoded protein: CASSGTPVGQGSPRPYEQYF.

By proportion, this clone is medium-sized. The rearrangement joins TRBV19 to TRBJ1-3, with D unresolved. CDR1 LNHDA and CDR2 SQIVND come from the germline V gene (reference sequence). V gave up 5 bases and J gave up 0 bases, with 8 bases separating them. CDR3 length: 14 residues. The CDR3 nucleotides read TGTGCCAGTAGTGGCCCGAACTCTGGAAACACCATATATTTT. Translated: CASSGPNSGNTIYF.

The chain uses TRBV27 and TRBJ2-6, with D hard to call. The germline V gene encodes CDR1 MNHEY and CDR2 SMNVEV (reference sequence). With 2 bases removed from V and 4 bases from J, the gap between germline ends came to 12 bases. The CDR3 covers 16 residues. CDR3 coding DNA: TGTGCCAGCAGTTTAGGGTGGATCTCCGGGGCCAACGTCCTGACTTTC. Translated, it gives CASSLGWISGANVLTF.

This clone was found once. The V gene is TRBV19, the J gene TRBJ1-1, with TRBD1 matching 8 bases. From germline, CDR1 is LNHDA and CDR2 SQIVND (reference sequence). Trimming removed 2 bases from V and 5 bases from J; junction bases left unmatched: 13. CDR3 length equals 17 residues. CDR3 in amino acids: CASSISPRTGGGTEAFF. The CDR3, as DNA: TGTGCCAGTAGTATATCCCCACGAACAGGGGGAGGTACTGAAGCTTTCTTT.

Points on this clone: The junction differs from germline at one of its ends, possibly a read error. The J gene is TRBJ1-1, the V gene TRBV7-9, with D tentatively TRBD1 (5 bases). The length of the CDR3 is 13 residues. Germline CDR1 and CDR2: SEHNR and FQNEAQ (reference sequence). The CDR3 is CASSLEGNSEAFF. The CDR3 region has the DNA TGTGCCAGCAGCTTAGAGGGGAACAGTGAAGCTTTCTTT.

The chain joins TRBV6-5 to TRBJ1-4; 10 bases align to TRBD1. J lost 5 bases, V lost 8 bases, and 2 bases had no gene match. Germline CDR1 is MNHEY and CDR2 is SVGAGI. This CDR3 is 13 amino acids long. CDR3 sequence (DNA): TGTGCCAGCGACAGGGGGCGCAATGAAAAACTGTTTTTT. Protein: CASDRGRNEKLFF.

The chain employs TRBV10-3 and TRBJ2-7; TRBD1 matches at 7 bases. From germline, CDR1 is ENHRY and CDR2 SYGVKD. V lost 9 bases to trimming and J lost 0 bases; unmatched junction nucleotides: 8. This CDR3 spans 14 amino acids. This CDR3 is CAIKVQGSSYEQYF. CDR3 DNA sequence: TGTGCCATAAAGGTACAGGGGAGCTCCTACGAGCAGTACTTC.

This sequence joins TRBV7-3 and TRBJ2-5, with D perhaps TRBD1 (6 bases). Germline V gene sequence: CDR1 SGHTA, CDR2 FQGTGA. The V gene lost 1 base and the J gene lost 3 bases, with 9 bases spanning the gap. CDR3 length: 14 amino acids. CDR3 protein: CASSLRSGEETQYF. DNA for the CDR3: TGTGCCAGCAGCTTAAGGTCAGGGGAAGAGACCCAGTACTTC.

This chain joins TRBV28 and TRBJ2-1; the D gene is possibly TRBD2 (6 bases). With 4 bases removed from V and 1 base from J, the gap between germline ends came to 17 bases. The CDR3 is made up of 17 amino acids. Looked up from germline, CDR1 is MDHEN and CDR2 is SYDVKM. The CDR3 region is CASSSFRAGRSYNEQFF. The CDR3 DNA is TGTGCCAGCAGTTCGTTCCGGGCGGGGAGATCCTACAATGAGCAGTTCTTC. The variable domain in full, with the rest retrieved from reference TRBV28 and TRBJ2-1, is DVKVTQSSRYLVKRTGEKVFLECVQDMDHENMFWYRQDPGLGLRLIYFSYDVKMKEKGDIPEGYSVSREKKERFSLILESASTNQTSMYLCASSSFRAGRSYNEQFFGPGTRLTVL.

CDR3 loop: CASSAQGWTEAFF. DNA for the CDR3: TGTGCCAGCAGTGCACAGGGGTGGACTGAAGCTTTCTTT. This chain joins TRBV5-8 and TRBJ1-1, with TRBD1 identical over 7 bases. The length of the CDR3 is 13 residues. The V and J ends lost 5 bases and 5 bases, in that order; junction bases with no gene match: 6. From germline, CDR1 is SGHTS and CDR2 YDEGEE. The full variable domain, its missing parts supplied by reference TRBV5-8 and TRBJ1-1, is EAGVTQSPTHLIKTRGQQATLRCSPISGHTSVYWYQQALGLGLQFLLWYDEGEERNRGNFPPRFSGRQFPNYSSELNVNALELEDSALYLCASSAQGWTEAFFGQGTRLTVV.

In nucleotides, the CDR3 is TGTGCCAGCAGCGTAAGCACAGGGGACTATGGCTACACCTTC. As protein: CASSVSTGDYGYTF. The genes are TRBV9 and TRBJ1-2; 7 bases map to TRBD1. The CDR3 length is 14 residues. V lost 1 base to trimming and J lost 3 bases; unmatched junction nucleotides: 3. The V gene's germline CDR1 is SGDLS and CDR2 YYNGEE. Filled out from reference TRBV9 and TRBJ1-2, the complete variable domain reads DSGVTQTPKHLITATGQRVTLRCSPRSGDLSVYWYQQSLDQGLQFLIQYYNGEERAKGNILERFSAQQFPDLHSELNLSSLELGDSALYFCASSVSTGDYGYTFGSGTRLTVV.

The chain links TRBV6-2 or TRBV6-3 to TRBJ1-1, with D maybe TRBD1 (5 bases). Germline V CDR1 and CDR2: MNHEY, SVGEGT. The CDR3 sequence is 13 residues long. V lost 0 bases to trimming and J lost 6 bases, with 8 bases between them. The CDR3 DNA sequence: TGTGCCAGCAGTTACTCCGCAGGGCCTGAAGCTTTCTTT. Its translation is CASSYSAGPEAFF.

This clone was seen once. The CDR3 loop is CASHLTRAETQYF. CDR3 DNA sequence: TGTGCCAGTCATTTGACCAGGGCAGAGACCCAGTACTTC. This sequence joins TRBV7-9 and TRBJ2-5, with a tentative D call TRBD1 (5 bases). Between the trimmed V and J ends, which lost 9 bases and 4 bases, there was a span of 15 bases. The germline CDR1 and CDR2 sequences are SEHNR and FQNEAQ (reference sequence). CDR3 length equals 13 residues.

The CDR3 loop reads CASSAGLLVYEQYF. Written as DNA, the CDR3 is TGTGCCAGCAGTGCCGGACTTTTAGTATACGAGCAGTACTTC. V is TRBV6-4 and J is TRBJ2-7, with D possibly TRBD2 on 5 matching bases. In germline, CDR1 is MRHNA, CDR2 SNTAGT. The V end lost 4 bases, the J end lost 4 bases, and 14 bases lay between the germline ends. The CDR3 is 14 amino acids.

The rearrangement joins TRBV4-3 to TRBJ1-2; 7 nucleotides match TRBD1. The J segment lost 7 bases and the V segment lost 4 bases, leaving 12 bases of the junction unmatched. Germline CDR1 and CDR2: LGHNA and YSLEER. The CDR3 contains 15 residues. The CDR3 loop reads CASSLSLTGALGYTF. The DNA for the CDR3 is TGCGCCAGCAGCCTCTCCCTCACAGGGGCCCTTGGCTACACCTTC.

The V and J genes are TRBV27 and TRBJ2-7, with D perhaps given as TRBD1 or TRBD2 (6 bases each). Germline V CDR1 and CDR2: MNHEY, SMNVEV (reference sequence). This CDR3 has 15 residues. The germline V and J ends were trimmed by 2 bases and 4 bases, with 15 bases remaining between them. The CDR3 is CASSLHRGLGYEQYF. The CDR3 DNA is TGTGCCAGCAGTTTACATCGGGGGCTCGGGTACGAGCAGTACTTC.

The sample holds a few counts of this clone. The chain uses TRBV7-2 and TRBJ2-3; 8 positions agree with TRBD2. J was trimmed by 3 bases and V by 3 bases; bases with no gene match: 8. CDR1 is SGHTA, CDR2 FQGNSA, per germline. The CDR3 covers 16 residues. For the CDR3, the DNA is TGTGCCAGCAGCTTGTCCGGGGGGGCCAGGACAGATACGCAGTATTTT. It yields the protein CASSLSGGARTDTQYF.

The chain recombines TRBV27 with TRBJ1-5; 7 bases fit TRBD1. Trimming took 5 bases from V and 2 from J; bases not matched to a gene: 9. The CDR3 spans 16 residues. CDR1 and CDR2 from the germline V gene are MNHEY and SMNVEV (reference sequence). CDR3 in DNA: TGTGCCAGCAGTCTCTACTCGACAGGGCGCAATCAGCCCCAGCATTTT. It yields the protein CASSLYSTGRNQPQHF.

J is TRBJ1-2 and V is TRBV7-2; 7 bases match TRBD1. V was clipped by 6 bases and J by 4 bases; unmatched bases: 5. The CDR3 contains 13 residues. CDR1 and CDR2 (germline): SGHTA, FQGNSA. Here the CDR3 DNA reads TGTGCCAGCAGTCCACAGGGGTTCTATGGCTACACCTTC. Protein product: CASSPQGFYGYTF. Combining the CDR3 with reference TRBV7-2 and TRBJ1-2 gives the whole variable domain GAGVSQSPSNKVTEKGKDVELRCDPISGHTALYWYRQSLGQGLEFLIYFQGNSAPDKSGLPSDRFSAERTGGSVSTLTIQRTQQEDSAVYLCASSPQGFYGYTFGSGTRLTVV.

This sequence joins TRBV5-1 and TRBJ1-6, with a weak D call TRBD1 (6 bases). V dropped 0 bases and J dropped 6 bases, with 10 bases sitting between them. Looked up from germline, CDR1 is SGHRS and CDR2 is YFSETQ. The CDR3 contains 15 residues. CDR3 loop: CASSLGAGVNSPLHF. The DNA for the CDR3 is TGCGCCAGCAGCTTGGGGGCAGGGGTTAATTCACCCCTCCACTTT.

A word on this clone: The same CDR3 also results from other DNA sequences found in this sample. The V gene is TRBV7-2, the J gene TRBJ1-6, with TRBD1 identical over 7 bases. This CDR3 contains 14 residues. The germline V gene has CDR1 SGHTA and CDR2 FQGNSA. Germline trimming cut 4 bases from V and 4 bases from J; bases unmatched to any gene: 1. The CDR3 nucleotides are TGTGCCAGCAGCTCGGGACAGTATAATTCACCCCTCCACTTT. It specifies CASSSGQYNSPLHF. Full variable domain (outside the CDR3, taken from reference TRBV7-2 and TRBJ1-6): GAGVSQSPSNKVTEKGKDVELRCDPISGHTALYWYRQSLGQGLEFLIYFQGNSAPDKSGLPSDRFSAERTGGSVSTLTIQRTQQEDSAVYLCASSSGQYNSPLHFGNGTRLTVT.

The chain couples TRBV20-1 to TRBJ2-3, with D maybe TRBD1 (5 bases). Trimming stripped 4 bases from V and 11 bases from J, with 13 bases between. This CDR3 is 11 amino acids long. CDR1 and CDR2 from the germline V gene are DFQATT and SNEGSKA (reference sequence). Written as DNA, the CDR3 is TGCAGTGCTAAACAGGCGTTCCAGCAGTATTTT. This sequence encodes CSAKQAFQQYF.

The chain couples TRBV24-1 to TRBJ2-5; D might be TRBD2 (7 bases). Germline CDR1 and CDR2: KGHDR and SFDVKD. There are 16 residues in the CDR3. V lost 2 bases and J 5 bases, leaving 17 bases between the germline ends. The CDR3 spells CATSDWGGGALETQYF. The CDR3 nucleotides read TGTGCCACCAGTGATTGGGGAGGGGGGGCACTTGAGACCCAGTACTTC.

This chain joins TRBV11-2 and TRBJ2-5; possibly TRBD2 for D (8 bases). Per germline, CDR1 SGHAT and CDR2 FQNNGV. V lost 1 base, J lost 5 bases, and 20 bases lay in between. The length of the CDR3 is 17 residues. The CDR3 sequence: CASSLVPRGAGGETQYF. The CDR3, as DNA: TGTGCCAGCAGCTTAGTGCCGCGGGGGGCAGGGGGTGAGACCCAGTACTTC.

This clone appeared once. V gene TRBV4-1 combines with J gene TRBJ2-1; possible D gene TRBD2, 6 bases. Germline V lookup: CDR1 MGHRA, CDR2 YSYEKL. V dropped 7 bases and J dropped 2 bases, with 18 bases sitting between them. CDR3 length: 16 amino acids. CDR3: CASKLGGGSAYNEQFF. The CDR3, as DNA: TGCGCCAGCAAACTCGGAGGAGGGAGTGCCTACAATGAGCAGTTCTTC.

This chain connects TRBV11-3 to TRBJ2-2; D is ambiguous. CDR1 is SGHNT, CDR2 YENEEA, per germline. The CDR3 is 13 amino acids. Deletions cut 0 bases from V and 8 bases from J, with 7 bases between. As DNA, the CDR3 is TGTGCCAGCAGCTTAGATGGTGTTGGGGAGCTGTTTTTT. Translated: CASSLDGVGELFF.

This rearrangement joins TRBV10-3 to TRBJ1-2; tentatively, D is TRBD1 (6 bases). The CDR3 sequence is 14 residues long. V lost 6 bases, J lost 5 bases, and 16 bases lay in between. CDR1 ENHRY and CDR2 SYGVKD come from the germline V gene. CDR3 residues: CAIRTRTDTYGYTF. The CDR3 DNA sequence: TGTGCCATCAGGACCCGGACAGACACTTATGGCTACACCTTC.